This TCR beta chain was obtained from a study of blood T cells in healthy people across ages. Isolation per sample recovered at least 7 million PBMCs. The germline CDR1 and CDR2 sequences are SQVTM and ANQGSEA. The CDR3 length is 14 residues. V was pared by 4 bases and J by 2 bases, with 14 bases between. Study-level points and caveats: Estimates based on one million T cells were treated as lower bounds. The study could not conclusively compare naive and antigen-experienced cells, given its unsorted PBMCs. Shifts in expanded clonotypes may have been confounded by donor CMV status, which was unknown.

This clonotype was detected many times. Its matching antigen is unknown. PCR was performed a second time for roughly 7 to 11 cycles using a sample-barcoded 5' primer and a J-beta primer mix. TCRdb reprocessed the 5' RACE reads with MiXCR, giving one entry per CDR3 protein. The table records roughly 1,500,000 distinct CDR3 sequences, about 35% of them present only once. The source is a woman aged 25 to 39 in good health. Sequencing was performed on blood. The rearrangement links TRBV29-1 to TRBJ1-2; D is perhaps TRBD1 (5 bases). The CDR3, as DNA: TGCAGCGTTGGCCCCGGCCCAGGGAACTATGGCTACACCTTC. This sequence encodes CSVGPGPGNYGYTF.